The present T cell receptor beta chain was sequenced within a study of blood T cell repertoires in COVID-19. The overall study: The United States, Italy and Spain supplied acute and convalescent COVID-19 samples.

The germline V gene encodes CDR1 LNHDA and CDR2 SQIVND (reference sequence). The CDR3 is 14 residues long. With V trimmed by 7 bases and J by 2 bases, 4 bases remained unmatched. As originally analysed: Quantification of nucleated cells was approximated via reference gene primer amplification. Generated by immunoSEQ multiplex PCR, the TCRdb table keeps only in-frame clones and is missing some. The V and J calls and clone size come from that table; D and trimming were worked out from the DNA. The table shows around 290,000 clones, with around 90% occurring only once. J is TRBJ1-5 and V is TRBV19; the match to TRBD1 covers 8 bases. This sequence was found in a woman aged 40 to 50 who had recovered from COVID-19. Sequenced: PBMCs or T cells enriched from blood (not recorded which). CDR3: CASIPGQGNQPQHF. The CDR3 nucleotides are TGTGCCAGTATCCCGGGACAGGGCAATCAGCCCCAGCATTTT.